This T cell receptor (beta chain) was obtained from a study of blood T cell repertoires in COVID-19. In the study overall: Donors in the United States, Italy and Spain gave samples during acute or convalescent COVID-19.

This CDR3 has 14 residues. Germline loops: CDR1 KGHSY, CDR2 FQNENV. V lost 1 base and J 6 bases, leaving 10 bases between the germline ends. In the study's own analysis: Reference gene primer amplification yielded estimated nucleated cell counts. Repertoires were generated with immunoSEQ multiplex PCR, while TCRdb's copy carries only in-frame clones and drops some. The DNA gave D and trimming, while V, J and clone size come from that table. The data contain 150,000 to 200,000 clones, 92% of them seen just once; the ten biggest clones take up about 4.8%. The sequence was collected from a man between 25 and 39 years old with COVID-19, enrolled during active disease. The genes are TRBV16 and TRBJ1-5; unclear D gene. The sequenced sample consisted of peripheral blood. The CDR3 coding sequence is TGTGCCAGCAGCCAATTTTCGGAGGCTCAGCCCCAGCATTTT. As protein: CASSQFSEAQPQHF.